This entry describes one T cell receptor (beta chain). Its antigen remains unknown. Trimming left V 0 bases short and J 2 bases short, with 8 bases between. CDR3 length equals 14 residues. CDR1 is SGHRS, CDR2 YFSETQ, per germline. Using RNA template, CDR3s of TCR alpha and beta were amplified with iRepertoire arm-PCR. Input was about 85-400 ng of tissue mRNA or PBMC total RNA. TCRdb reprocessed the multiplex PCR reads with MiXCR, giving one entry per CDR3 protein. The sample contains roughly 42,000 distinct CDR3 sequences, around 22% of which appear only once. This record belongs to a study of glioma-infiltrating T cells. Study-wide findings and caveats: CDR3 overlap between tissue and blood was very small. Gliomas, especially low-grade, showed above-expected tissue-blood divergence; non-neoplastic patients showed below.

This clonotype was obtained from a human donor with low-grade glioma or glioblastoma, undergoing nonglioma brain surgery, or in good health (not recorded which). The specimen sequenced was glioma tissue, nonneoplastic brain tissue, or PBMCs (not recorded which). This chain uses TRBV5-1 with TRBJ1-2, with unresolved D. The CDR3 here is CASSLDGGNYGYTF. The CDR3 nucleotides are TGCGCCAGCAGCTTGGACGGAGGAAACTATGGCTACACCTTC.